The 23 T cell receptor beta chains listed next were all sequenced from one sample in a study of T-cell memory formation after mild COVID-19. One entry per CDR3 protein, called by TCRdb with MiXCR from the 5' RACE reads. Of approximately 300,000 distinct CDR3 sequences in the sample, 15% to 20% were seen once. Sequenced sample: PBMCs or a T cell subset sorted from them (not recorded which). The receptors shown here come from a man between 18 and 29 years old who had mild COVID-19 (a few samples of this study predate the infection). Cell type and time point are not known.

The chain joins TRBV28 to TRBJ1-2, with 8 bases aligning to TRBD1. Germline V gene sequence: CDR1 MDHEN, CDR2 SYDVKM. The CDR3 has 13 residues. The V and J ends lost 8 bases and 8 bases, in that order; junction bases with no gene match: 10. The CDR3 here is CASLPFRGQGYTF. Here the CDR3 DNA reads TGTGCCAGCCTCCCTTTCAGGGGGCAGGGCTACACCTTC.

This clonotype was observed a few times. This sequence joins TRBV7-2 and TRBJ2-3; D is unclear. With 5 bases removed from V and 6 bases from J, the gap between germline ends came to 9 bases. The germline V gene has CDR1 SGHTA and CDR2 FQGNSA. This CDR3 is built from 12 residues. CDR3 DNA sequence: TGTGCCAGCAGCCGCAATGGGGATACGCAGTATTTT. Encoded protein: CASSRNGDTQYF.

This clonotype has more than one count but fewer than ten. The chain has TRBV7-2 and TRBJ2-3, with TRBD1 matching 7 bases. The germline V gene encodes CDR1 SGHTA and CDR2 FQGNSA. CDR3 size: 13 residues. V lost 5 bases to trimming and J lost 12 bases; unmatched junction nucleotides: 11. CDR3 region: CASSSKSGTAQYF. DNA of the CDR3: TGTGCCAGCAGCAGTAAATCCGGGACAGCCCAGTATTTT. The complete variable domain, with remaining parts taken from reference TRBV7-2 and TRBJ2-3, reads GAGVSQSPSNKVTEKGKDVELRCDPISGHTALYWYRQSLGQGLEFLIYFQGNSAPDKSGLPSDRFSAERTGGSVSTLTIQRTQQEDSAVYLCASSSKSGTAQYFGPGTRLTVL.

J is TRBJ2-5 and V is TRBV27; 9 nucleotides line up with TRBD2. Unmatched junction bases numbered 12, after V lost 8 bases and J lost 5 bases. The CDR3 length is 15 residues. CDR1 and CDR2 (germline): MNHEY, SMNVEV (reference sequence). The chain's CDR3 is CASSIRRGGRETQYF. The CDR3 bases are TGTGCCAGCTCTATACGGCGGGGGGGGCGGGAGACCCAGTACTTC.

This clonotype turned up a few times. Here the CDR3 reads CASSVTPLAGGSDEQFF. The CDR3 region has the DNA TGTGCCAGCAGCGTAACCCCACTAGCGGGGGGTTCAGATGAGCAGTTCTTC. The chain has TRBV9 and TRBJ2-1; TRBD2 matches at 12 bases. The V gene end was trimmed by 1 base and the J gene end by 8 bases; junction bases not matched to a gene: 10. Germline CDR1 is SGDLS and CDR2 is YYNGEE. This CDR3 is built from 17 residues.

This clonotype was counted ten times or more. The V gene is TRBV7-6, the J gene TRBJ1-1, with D unclear. Trimming removed 3 bases from V and 1 base from J, with 9 bases in between. Germline CDR1 SGHVS, CDR2 FNYEAQ. CDR3 size: 14 residues. In DNA form, the CDR3 reads TGTGCCAGCAGCTTGTGGGGATGGAACACTGAAGCTTTCTTT. Its protein product is CASSLWGWNTEAFF.

This clonotype has more than one count but fewer than ten. The chain has TRBV4-3 and TRBJ2-7; D perhaps matches TRBD1 (6 bases). Germline loops: CDR1 LGHNA, CDR2 YSLEER. CDR3 size: 15 residues. V was trimmed by 0 bases and J by 2 bases, leaving 11 bases between them. The CDR3 sequence is CASSQDWSGAYEQYF. The CDR3 nucleotides read TGCGCCAGCAGCCAAGATTGGTCAGGGGCCTACGAGCAGTACTTC.

The sample holds a few counts of this clonotype. J is TRBJ2-1 and V is TRBV6-2 or TRBV6-3, with 7 nucleotides matching TRBD2. This CDR3 comprises 13 residues. Germline V gene lookup returns CDR1 MNHEY and CDR2 SVGEGT. After removal of 6 bases from V and 6 bases from J, the junction contained 5 bases not matched to a gene. CDR3 sequence (DNA): TGTGCCAGCAGAAGCGGGGCAGGCAATGAGCAGTTCTTC. This gives the protein CASRSGAGNEQFF.

Only a few counts were recorded for this clonotype. The chain links TRBV20-1 to TRBJ1-3; D remains ambiguous. The CDR3 loop spans 13 amino acids. The germline CDR1 and CDR2 sequences are DFQATT and SNEGSKA (reference sequence). V lost 2 bases, J lost 3 bases, and 8 bases lay in between. The CDR3 nucleotides are TGCAGTGCTAGAACACAGAGTGGAAACACCATATATTTT. It translates to CSARTQSGNTIYF.

This clonotype was seen many times. The CDR3 loop is CASSLLSGSGGPWKTQYF. The CDR3, as DNA: TGTGCCAGCAGCTTACTTTCGGGTAGCGGGGGGCCCTGGAAGACCCAGTACTTC. This chain joins TRBV7-2 and TRBJ2-5; 10 nucleotides agree with TRBD2. Germline CDR1 reads SGHTA; CDR2 reads FQGNSA. This CDR3 has 18 amino acids. V was pared by 2 bases and J by 6 bases, with 15 bases of the junction left unmatched.

The rearrangement links TRBV24-1 to TRBJ2-3; 8 nucleotides align to TRBD2. Trimming removed 6 bases from V and 6 bases from J; junction bases left unmatched: 7. There are 14 residues in the CDR3. In germline, CDR1 is KGHDR, CDR2 SFDVKD. CDR3 coding DNA: TGTGCCACCAGTCGGCGGGGGGACTGGGATACGCAGTATTTT. It codes for CATSRRGDWDTQYF.

The sample holds a few counts of this clonotype. One end of the junction varies from germline; a read error may be responsible. The chain has TRBV7-7 and TRBJ2-3, with 7 bases identical to TRBD1. The CDR3 spans 14 residues. CDR1 is SSHAT, CDR2 FNYEAQ, per germline (reference sequence). The CDR3 bases are TGTGCTAGCAGCTTTACCACAGGGGCGGCTACGCAGTATTTT. Translating gives CASSFTTGAATQYF.

There are a few counts of this clonotype. The chain links TRBV11-3 to TRBJ2-7; D is possibly TRBD1 (6 bases). Trimming removed 7 bases from V and 2 bases from J, with 21 bases in between. Germline V gene data show CDR1 as SGHNT and CDR2 as YENEEA. The CDR3 is made up of 16 amino acids. The CDR3 coding sequence is TGTGCCAGCACCAACCCGGTGGGGGACAAAACCTACGAGCAGTACTTC. Translated: CASTNPVGDKTYEQYF.

The chain uses TRBV5-1 and TRBJ1-1; D gene ambiguous. Germline loops: CDR1 SGHRS, CDR2 YFSETQ. CDR3 length: 13 residues. Trimming removed 0 bases at V and 4 bases at J, with 7 bases between. The CDR3 coding sequence is TGCGCCAGCAGCTTGGGTTCAGGCACTGAAGCTTTCTTT. Its protein is CASSLGSGTEAFF.

This chain joins TRBV5-1 and TRBJ2-7; D uncertain. The CDR3 spans 15 residues. Germline CDR1 is SGHRS and CDR2 is YFSETQ. Deletions cut 7 bases from V and 4 bases from J, with 21 bases between. CDR3 sequence (DNA): TGCGCCAGCTCCCCCGGCCTGCCAGGATTTTACGAGCAGTACGTC. Translated: CASSPGLPGFYEQYV.

The chain is built from TRBV12-2 and TRBJ2-7. TRBV12-2 is labeled a pseudogene. This CDR3 contains 11 residues. The CDR3 coding sequence is TGTGCAAGTCGTCTCAGCTACGAGCAGTACGTC. This codes for CASRLSYEQYV.

V and J are TRBV20-1 and TRBJ2-5; D unclear. The CDR3 runs 14 residues. V lost 3 bases to trimming and J lost 1 base, with 12 bases between them. CDR1 and CDR2 from the germline V gene are DFQATT and SNEGSKA (reference sequence). The CDR3 DNA sequence: TGCAGTGCTAGTGAGGAAACTTCCCAAGAGACCCAGTACTTC. Translation gives CSASEETSQETQYF.

For the CDR3, the DNA is TGTGCCAGCGCCCAGCGGAGCTCTGGGGCCAACGTCCTGACTTTC. Translation gives CASAQRSSGANVLTF. The gene calls are TRBV7-3 and TRBJ2-6; D perhaps matches TRBD2 (5 bases). Germline lookup yields CDR1 SGHTA and CDR2 FQGTGA. With 8 bases removed from V and 0 bases from J, the gap between germline ends came to 11 bases. The length of the CDR3 is 15 residues.

CDR3 bases: TGTGCCAGCAGCCACCGCGGGGACAGGACTAATCAGCCCCAGCATTTT. It encodes CASSHRGDRTNQPQHF. This rearrangement joins TRBV14 to TRBJ1-5; the match to TRBD1 covers 8 bases. CDR3 length: 16 amino acids. In germline, CDR1 is SGHDN, CDR2 FVKESK. Trimming cost V 3 bases and J 4 bases; bases outside gene matches: 8.

This clonotype turned up a few times. This sequence joins TRBV27 and TRBJ1-5; 7 bases line up with TRBD1. The CDR3 sequence is 13 residues long. Germline-derived CDR1 and CDR2 are MNHEY and SMNVEV (reference sequence). Unmatched junction bases numbered 4, after V lost 5 bases and J lost 6 bases. CDR3 in amino acids: CASSRTGAQPQHF. CDR3 DNA sequence: TGTGCCAGCAGTCGTACAGGGGCTCAGCCCCAGCATTTT.

The V gene is TRBV7-9, the J gene TRBJ2-7, with D maybe TRBD1 (5 bases). Germline values: CDR1 SEHNR, CDR2 FQNEAQ (reference sequence). V was pared by 2 bases and J by 0 bases, with 11 bases between. The CDR3 is made up of 15 amino acids. CDR3 sequence reads: CASSLSQGLSYEQYF. Here the CDR3 DNA reads TGTGCCAGCAGCTTATCCCAGGGCCTCTCCTACGAGCAGTACTTC.

The V gene is TRBV12-3 or TRBV12-4, the J gene TRBJ1-1, with D perhaps TRBD1 (6 bases). The germline V and J ends were trimmed by 10 bases and 5 bases, with 11 bases remaining between them. This CDR3 is 11 amino acids long. This chain's CDR3 is CATLRGTEAFF. CDR3 sequence (DNA): TGTGCCACCCTAAGGGGGACTGAAGCTTTCTTT.

V and J are TRBV6-5 and TRBJ1-4, with D perhaps matching TRBD1 (6 bases). CDR1 and CDR2 from the germline V gene are MNHEY and SVGAGI. V lost 11 bases and J 5 bases, leaving 18 bases between the germline ends. CDR3 length: 14 amino acids. This CDR3 reads CASQGRQGNEKLFF. The CDR3 DNA sequence: TGTGCCTCCCAGGGGCGGCAGGGAAATGAAAAACTGTTTTTT.